The source of this TCR beta chain is a study of shared clonotypes between healthy human individuals (TCRdb year 2020). Regarding the study in general: The cohort included three men and a couple of women between 18 and 49 years of age. To estimate repertoire size and how much clonotypes are shared between individuals, the study performed deep sequencing of blood TCR repertoires from a handful of healthy adults. Each donor's leukapheresis produced roughly between roughly 0.94 and 9.5 billion PBMCs. To increase sequencing depth and limit assay-specific biases, TCR repertoire library preparation and sequencing were carried out by different laboratories using diverse techniques. Per donor, three plates each were used for CD4 naive and CD4 memory, two for CD8 naive, and one for CD8 memory.

Using the deep immunoSEQ assay, multiplex PCR amplified TCR CDR3 regions from genomic DNA. Extracted genomic DNA from each cell subset was distributed evenly across all wells of several immunoSEQ 96-well plates, and each plate was treated as a replicate. For sorted subsets, roughly 200 ng of genomic DNA, equivalent to around 29,000 T cell genomes, went into each replicate PCR. Purified libraries were measured with a Qubit 3.0 fluorometer, size-checked on a Bioanalyzer 2100, and measured again with the KAPA Library Quantification kit. Every immunoSEQ 96-well plate was sequenced on a dedicated single-read 150-cycle Illumina NextSeq 550 flow cell. As for the authors' bioinformatics: The immunoSEQ output contained only junctional sequences without quality scores, so filtering could not match that applied to full-length reads. To assign V/J genes and CDR3, sequences were annotated using PyIR, a Python wrapper for IgBLAST v1.9, with IMGT germline references. Any read was removed if the V/J assignment was weak (E-value above 1e-6), the CDR3 was missing, or the read contained stop codons, out-of-frame junctions, or ambiguous translated residues. V3J clonotypes were defined by identical inferred V gene, J gene, and CDR3 amino acid sequence. Percentage overlap between repertoires was calculated by dividing the number of shared unique clonotypes by the size of the smaller repertoire. Three approaches were used to assess repertoire richness: RTK rarefaction, the Chao1 estimator, and Recon v2.1 estimates of unobserved clonotypes. Generation probabilities were computed with OLGA for all TCRbeta clonotypes obtained by the gDNA method from several donors. TCRdb mirrors the immuneACCESS table, restricted to in-frame sequences. Some clones are absent from its copies; in checked studies, under half trace to an unresolved V gene, and the reason for the others is unknown. The V and J calls and the clone size are those of that table, but D and trimming were determined from the DNA. In this sample the table shows roughly 700,000 clones, about 74% of which occur a single time. Over 1.5% of the sample belongs to the ten largest clones.

Healthy HIV-negative adults with no recently reported acute infections or vaccinations were included as donors. Only Caucasian adults living in Nashville, Tennessee, USA were represented among the donors. Magnetic negative selection was used to enrich CD4+ T cells, after which naive cells were positively selected on CD45RA and the negative fraction became the memory subset. Blood was obtained by leukapheresis, after which PBMCs were separated by Ficoll-Histopaque density gradient centrifugation and cryopreserved in liquid nitrogen vapor phase. Purity and quantity of every magnetically sorted T cell population were checked by analytical flow cytometry. From each sorted fraction, genomic DNA was isolated and quantified by UV absorbance on a Nanodrop 2000c. CDR1 and CDR2 (SGHAT, FQNNGV) derive from the germline V gene. Germline trimming amounts to 5 bases on V and 10 bases on J, with 7 as the count of junction bases outside the gene matches. The CDR3 runs 14 residues from the cysteine to the phenylalanine. CDR3 DNA is the only sequence kept; it has 42 bases, read in frame from the first base.

Overall study outcomes, separate from this receptor: Pairwise subsampling indicated that sequencing depth was expected to affect the degree of clonotype sharing among donors. Even with the large sequencing depth, rarefaction of the sorted-subset datasets indicated that sequencing was incomplete. The small number of donors limited the genetic and exposure-history diversity represented. Sampling was limited to blood, and TCR repertoires in tissue likely differ from TCR repertoires in blood. Compared with non-shared clonotypes, clonotypes shared by all four sorted-subset donors had higher generation probabilities. Across a few donors, approximately 5% of naive CD4, approximately 3.6% of naive CD8, roughly 2.2% of memory CD4, and under 0.45% of memory CD8 clonotypes were shared. Naive subsets generally had larger estimated clonotype richness than memory subsets.

Points on this clone: No antigen is known for it. No much larger clone is present one base from it, and per-base qualities are unavailable.

The sequencing input was memory CD4+ T cells sorted from blood. In light of the paper, this sample's cell subset or site label describes: CD45RA-negative fraction. Recombination connected TRBV11-2 to TRBJ2-1; 11 central bases correspond to TRBD1. The receptor was isolated from a woman younger than 45 in good health. DNA sequence: TGTGCCAGCAGCACCGGGACAGGGGGTGTCGAGCAGTTCTTC. Translation gives CASSTGTGGVEQFF.